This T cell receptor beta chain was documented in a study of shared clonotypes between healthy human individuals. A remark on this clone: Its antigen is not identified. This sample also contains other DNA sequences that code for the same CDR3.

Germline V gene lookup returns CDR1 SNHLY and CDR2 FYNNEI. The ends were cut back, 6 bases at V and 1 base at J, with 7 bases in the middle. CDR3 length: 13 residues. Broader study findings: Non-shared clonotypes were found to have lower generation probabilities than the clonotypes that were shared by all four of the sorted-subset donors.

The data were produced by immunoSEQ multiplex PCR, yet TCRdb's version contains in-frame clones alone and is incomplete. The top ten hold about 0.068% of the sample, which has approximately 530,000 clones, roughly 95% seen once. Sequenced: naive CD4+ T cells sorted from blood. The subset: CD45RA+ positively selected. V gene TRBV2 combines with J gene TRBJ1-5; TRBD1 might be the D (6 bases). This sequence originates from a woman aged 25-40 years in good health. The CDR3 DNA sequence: TGTGCCAGCAGCGGACAGAGCAATCAGCCCCAGCATTTT. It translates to CASSGQSNQPQHF. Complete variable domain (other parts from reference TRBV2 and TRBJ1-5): EPEVTQTPSHQVTQMGQEVILRCVPISNHLYFYWYRQILGQKVEFLVSFYNNEISEKSEIFDDQFSVERPDGSNFTLKIRSTKLEDSAMYFCASSGQSNQPQHFGDGTRLSIL.